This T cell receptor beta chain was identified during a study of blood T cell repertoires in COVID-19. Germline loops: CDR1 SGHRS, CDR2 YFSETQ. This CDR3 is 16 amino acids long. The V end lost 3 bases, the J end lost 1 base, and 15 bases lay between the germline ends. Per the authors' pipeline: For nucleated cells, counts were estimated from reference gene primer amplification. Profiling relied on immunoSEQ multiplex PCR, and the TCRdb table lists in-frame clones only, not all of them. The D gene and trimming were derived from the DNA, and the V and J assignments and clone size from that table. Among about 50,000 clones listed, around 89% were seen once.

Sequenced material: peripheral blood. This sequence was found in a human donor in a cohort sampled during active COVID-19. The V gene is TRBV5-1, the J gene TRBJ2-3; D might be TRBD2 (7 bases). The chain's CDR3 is CASSWTGAGGTDTQYF. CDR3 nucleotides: TGCGCCAGCAGCTGGACGGGGGCGGGGGGCACAGATACGCAGTATTTT.